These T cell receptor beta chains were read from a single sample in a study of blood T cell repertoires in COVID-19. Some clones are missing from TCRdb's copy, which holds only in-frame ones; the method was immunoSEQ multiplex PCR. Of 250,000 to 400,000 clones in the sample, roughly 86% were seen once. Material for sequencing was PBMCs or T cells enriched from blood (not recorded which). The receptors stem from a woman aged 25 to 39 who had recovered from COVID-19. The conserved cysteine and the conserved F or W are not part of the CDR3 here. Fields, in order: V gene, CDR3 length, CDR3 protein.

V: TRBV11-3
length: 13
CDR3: ASSAGGGQGLPAF

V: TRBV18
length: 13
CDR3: ASSPPGRGVNEQY

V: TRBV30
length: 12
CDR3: AWSLVGLALEQF

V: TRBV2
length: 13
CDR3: ASSREGRRENTIY

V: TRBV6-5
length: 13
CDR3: ASSYAGEADNEQF

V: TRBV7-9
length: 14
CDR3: ASPGEGPANTGELF

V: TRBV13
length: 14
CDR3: ASSSTSGGSYNEQF

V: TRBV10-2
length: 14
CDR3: ASSGGVGLTQETQY

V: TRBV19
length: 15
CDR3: ASSMLGGTSGYNEQF

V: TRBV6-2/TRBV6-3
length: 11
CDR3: ASSFLGDTEAF

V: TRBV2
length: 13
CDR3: ASASGQFYNSPLH

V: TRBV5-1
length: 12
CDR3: ASSLDNGNTEAF

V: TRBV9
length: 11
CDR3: ASSVTQGGTQY

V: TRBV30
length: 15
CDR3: AWSDPLAISSYNEQF

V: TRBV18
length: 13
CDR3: ASRSGRDSNQPQH

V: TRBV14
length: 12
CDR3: ASSPYGTSYEQY

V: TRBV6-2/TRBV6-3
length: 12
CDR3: ASSYGRTEYGYT

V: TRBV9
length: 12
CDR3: AGLGGGAGETQY

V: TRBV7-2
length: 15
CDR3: ASSPGGQGGYNYGYT

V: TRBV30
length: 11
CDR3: AWSPRGGGEQF

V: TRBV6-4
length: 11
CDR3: ASRKTATTEAF

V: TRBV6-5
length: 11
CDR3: ASADRSCPPQH

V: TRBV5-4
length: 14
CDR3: ASSLVDRGSHTEAF

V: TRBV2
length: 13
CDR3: ASSNQGSGTGELF

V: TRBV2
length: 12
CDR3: ASSEQTSNQPQH

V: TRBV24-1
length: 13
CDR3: ATSERGGATDTQY

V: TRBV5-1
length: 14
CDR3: ASSRHPGATNEKLF

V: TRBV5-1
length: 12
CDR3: ASSLEDSLSEAF

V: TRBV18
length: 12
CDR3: ASSELPRGNTIY

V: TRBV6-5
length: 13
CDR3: ASSIDRGSGQPQH

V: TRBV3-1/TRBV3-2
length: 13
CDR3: ASSPYRKPNEKLF

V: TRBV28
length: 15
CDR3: ASSLGGTQGIHQPQH

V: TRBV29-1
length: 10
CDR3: SVEQGADTQY

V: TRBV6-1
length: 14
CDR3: ASSGLAGGSTDTQY

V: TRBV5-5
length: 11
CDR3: ASSLPGNYGYT

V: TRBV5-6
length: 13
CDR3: ASSPDRGQLYGYT

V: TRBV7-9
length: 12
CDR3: ASSQSRRATEAF

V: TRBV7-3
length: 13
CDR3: ASRVSGGQYNEQF

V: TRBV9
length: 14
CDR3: ASSVGGTSSFYEQY

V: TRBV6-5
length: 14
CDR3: ASSLFPGYRTGELF

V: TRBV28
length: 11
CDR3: ASRDPGDQPQH

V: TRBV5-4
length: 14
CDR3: ASTSSGFLSYNEQF